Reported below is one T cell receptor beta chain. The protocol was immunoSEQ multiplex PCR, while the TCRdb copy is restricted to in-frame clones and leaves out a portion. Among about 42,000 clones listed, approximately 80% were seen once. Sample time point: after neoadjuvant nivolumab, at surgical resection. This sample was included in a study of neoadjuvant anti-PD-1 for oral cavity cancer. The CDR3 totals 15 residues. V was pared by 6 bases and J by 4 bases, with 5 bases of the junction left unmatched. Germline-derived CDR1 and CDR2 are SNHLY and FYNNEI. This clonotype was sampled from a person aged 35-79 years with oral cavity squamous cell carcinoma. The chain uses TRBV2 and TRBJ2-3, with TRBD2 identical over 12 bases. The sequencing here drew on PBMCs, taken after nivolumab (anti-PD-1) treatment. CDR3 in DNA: TGTGCCAGCAGGTTGACTAGCGGGAGCGCAGATACGCAGTATTTT. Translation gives CASRLTSGSADTQYF.